The T cell receptor beta chain described here comes from a study of blood T cell repertoires in COVID-19. Germline assignment: CDR1 MNHEY and CDR2 SVGAGI. CDR3 length: 15 residues. The trim removed 4 bases at V and 4 bases at J, leaving 9 bases unmatched. This clone was counted once. The repertoire was sequenced with immunoSEQ multiplex PCR; TCRdb's copy has only in-frame clones and lacks some. The table has 300,000 to 350,000 clones, about nine tenths seen once. Sequenced input: peripheral blood. The chain is built from TRBV6-5 and TRBJ2-7, with 8 bases lining up with TRBD1. The clonotype comes from a young man with active or convalescent COVID-19. DNA for the CDR3: TGTGCCAGCAGTTTCGGGGCAGGGGGCGCGTACGAGCAGTACTTC. Protein product: CASSFGAGGAYEQYF.